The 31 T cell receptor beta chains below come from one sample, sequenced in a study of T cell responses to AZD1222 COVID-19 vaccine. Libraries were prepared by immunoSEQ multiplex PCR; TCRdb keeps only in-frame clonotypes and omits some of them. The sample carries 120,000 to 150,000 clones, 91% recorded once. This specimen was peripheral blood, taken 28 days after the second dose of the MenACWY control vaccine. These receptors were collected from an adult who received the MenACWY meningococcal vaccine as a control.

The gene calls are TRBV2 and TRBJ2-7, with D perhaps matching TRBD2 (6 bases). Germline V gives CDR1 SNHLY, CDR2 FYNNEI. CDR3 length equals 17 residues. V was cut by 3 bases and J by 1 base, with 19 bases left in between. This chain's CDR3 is CASSDALLAGKSYEQYF. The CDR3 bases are TGTGCCAGCAGTGACGCGTTACTGGCGGGAAAATCCTACGAGCAGTACTTC.

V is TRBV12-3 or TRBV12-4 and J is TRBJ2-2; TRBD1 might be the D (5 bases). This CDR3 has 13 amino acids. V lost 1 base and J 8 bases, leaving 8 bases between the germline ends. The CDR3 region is CASSLVGAGELFF. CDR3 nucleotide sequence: TGTGCCAGCAGTTTAGTAGGGGCGGGGGAGCTGTTTTTT.

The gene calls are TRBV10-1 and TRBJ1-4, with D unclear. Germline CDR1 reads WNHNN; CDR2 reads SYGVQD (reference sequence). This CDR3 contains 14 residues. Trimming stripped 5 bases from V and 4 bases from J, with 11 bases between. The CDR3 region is CASSRPGVNEKLFF. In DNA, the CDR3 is TGCGCCAGCAGTAGACCCGGGGTTAATGAAAAACTGTTTTTT.

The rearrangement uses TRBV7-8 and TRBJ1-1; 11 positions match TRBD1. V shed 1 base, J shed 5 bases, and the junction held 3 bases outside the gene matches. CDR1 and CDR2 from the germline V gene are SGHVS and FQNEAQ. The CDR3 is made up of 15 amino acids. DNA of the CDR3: TGTGCCAGCAGCTTAGGGACAGGGGGCTTTACTGAAGCTTTCTTT. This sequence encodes CASSLGTGGFTEAFF.

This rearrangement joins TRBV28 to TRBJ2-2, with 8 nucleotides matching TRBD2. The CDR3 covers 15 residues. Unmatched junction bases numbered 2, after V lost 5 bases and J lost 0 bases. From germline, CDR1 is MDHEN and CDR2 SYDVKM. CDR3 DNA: TGTGCCAGCAGTGTGACTAGCGCGAACACCGGGGAGCTGTTTTTT. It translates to CASSVTSANTGELFF.

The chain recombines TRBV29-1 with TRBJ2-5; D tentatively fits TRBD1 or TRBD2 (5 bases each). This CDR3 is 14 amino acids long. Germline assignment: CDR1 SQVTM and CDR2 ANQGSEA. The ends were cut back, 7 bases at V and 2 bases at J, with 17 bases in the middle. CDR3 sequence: CSGGPRGPQETQYF. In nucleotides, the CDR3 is TGCAGCGGGGGACCGAGGGGCCCTCAAGAGACCCAGTACTTC.

CDR3 sequence reads: CASSPLDSYSYEQYF. The CDR3, as DNA: TGCGCCAGCAGCCCCCTGGACAGCTACTCCTACGAGCAGTACTTC. The genes are TRBV5-1 and TRBJ2-7; the D gene is possibly TRBD1 (6 bases). The CDR3 totals 15 residues. V lost 4 bases and J 0 bases, leaving 14 bases between the germline ends. From germline, CDR1 is SGHRS and CDR2 YFSETQ.

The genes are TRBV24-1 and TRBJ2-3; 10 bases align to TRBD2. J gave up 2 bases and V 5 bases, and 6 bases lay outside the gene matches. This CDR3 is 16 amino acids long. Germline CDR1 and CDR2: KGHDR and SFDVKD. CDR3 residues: CATSGAGTSDTDTQYF. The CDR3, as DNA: TGTGCCACCAGTGGCGCCGGGACTAGCGACACAGATACGCAGTATTTT.

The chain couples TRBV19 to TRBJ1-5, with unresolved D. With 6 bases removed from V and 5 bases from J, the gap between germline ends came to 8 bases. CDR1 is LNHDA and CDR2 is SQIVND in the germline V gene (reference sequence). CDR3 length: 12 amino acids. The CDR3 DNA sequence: TGTGCCAGTAGCCCTCTGTATCAGCCCCAGCATTTT. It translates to CASSPLYQPQHF.

CDR3: CASSAGGDTQYF. CDR3 nucleotide sequence: TGTGCCAGCAGCGCAGGGGGTGATACGCAGTATTTT. The V call is TRBV7-9, the J call TRBJ2-3, with 7 nucleotides matching TRBD1. V lost 5 bases, J lost 6 bases, and 2 bases stayed unmatched. The CDR3 is 12 amino acids. Germline CDR1 is SEHNR and CDR2 is FQNEAQ (reference sequence).

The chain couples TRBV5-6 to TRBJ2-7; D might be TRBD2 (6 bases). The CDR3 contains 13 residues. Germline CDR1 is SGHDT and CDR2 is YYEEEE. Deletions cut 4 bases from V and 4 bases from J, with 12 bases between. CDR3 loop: CASSLPGGYEQYF. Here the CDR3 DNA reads TGTGCCAGCAGCCTTCCCGGGGGTTACGAGCAGTACTTC. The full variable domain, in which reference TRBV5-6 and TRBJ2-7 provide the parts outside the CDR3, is DAGVTQSPTHLIKTRGQQVTLRCSPKSGHDTVSWYQQALGQGPQFIFQYYEEEERQRGNFPDRFSGHQFPNYSSELNVNALLLGDSALYLCASSLPGGYEQYFGPGTRLTVT.

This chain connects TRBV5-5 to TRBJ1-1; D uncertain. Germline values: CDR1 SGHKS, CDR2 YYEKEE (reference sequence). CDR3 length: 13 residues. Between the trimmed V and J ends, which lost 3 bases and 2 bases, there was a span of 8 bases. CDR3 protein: CASSWGSNTEAFF. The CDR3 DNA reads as TGTGCCAGCAGCTGGGGATCAAACACTGAAGCTTTCTTT.

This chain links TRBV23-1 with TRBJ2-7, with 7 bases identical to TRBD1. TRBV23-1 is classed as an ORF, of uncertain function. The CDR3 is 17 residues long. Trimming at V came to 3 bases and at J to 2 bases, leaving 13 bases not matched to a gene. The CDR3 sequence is CASSHPPGWQGAYEQYF. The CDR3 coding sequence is TGCGCCAGCAGTCACCCCCCGGGATGGCAGGGGGCCTACGAGCAGTACTTC.

The CDR3 nucleotides are TGTGCCAGTAGTCCGGGACAGGGGGCGGGTGAGACCCAGTACTTC. It translates to CASSPGQGAGETQYF. The chain uses TRBV19 and TRBJ2-5; 12 bases fit TRBD1. V was pared by 5 bases and J by 5 bases, with 6 bases of the junction left unmatched. Per the germline V gene, CDR1 is LNHDA and CDR2 is SQIVND (reference sequence). The CDR3 loop spans 15 amino acids.

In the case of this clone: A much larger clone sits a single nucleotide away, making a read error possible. DNA for the CDR3: TGTGCCAGCAGCTTCCAGGGTCTGGACAATCAGCCCCAGCATTTT. Translated, it gives CASSFQGLDNQPQHF. This chain links TRBV13 with TRBJ1-5, with a tentative D call TRBD1 (5 bases). Trimming pared 3 bases from V and 3 bases from J, leaving 12 bases between. In germline, CDR1 is PRHDT, CDR2 FYEKMQ (reference sequence). The CDR3 extends over 15 amino acids. The whole variable domain, remainder taken from reference TRBV13 and TRBJ1-5, is AAGVIQSPRHLIKEKRETATLKCYPIPRHDTVYWYQQGPGQDPQFLISFYEKMQSDKGSIPDRFSAQQFSDYHSELNMSSLELGDSALYFCASSFQGLDNQPQHFGDGTRLSIL.

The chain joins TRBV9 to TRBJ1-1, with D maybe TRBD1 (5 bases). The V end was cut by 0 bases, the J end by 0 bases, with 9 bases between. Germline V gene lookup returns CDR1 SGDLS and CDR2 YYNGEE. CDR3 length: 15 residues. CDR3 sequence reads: CASSVEGALNTEAFF. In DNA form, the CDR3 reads TGTGCCAGCAGCGTAGAAGGGGCGCTGAACACTGAAGCTTTCTTT. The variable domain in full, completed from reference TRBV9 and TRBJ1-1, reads DSGVTQTPKHLITATGQRVTLRCSPRSGDLSVYWYQQSLDQGLQFLIQYYNGEERAKGNILERFSAQQFPDLHSELNLSSLELGDSALYFCASSVEGALNTEAFFGQGTRLTVV.

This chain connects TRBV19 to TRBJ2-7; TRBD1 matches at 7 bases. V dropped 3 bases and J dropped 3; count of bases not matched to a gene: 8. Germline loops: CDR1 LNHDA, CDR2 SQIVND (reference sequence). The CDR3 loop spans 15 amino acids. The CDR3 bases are TGTGCCAGTAGTATCAAGGGGGACAGCCTCTACGAGCAGTACTTC. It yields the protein CASSIKGDSLYEQYF.

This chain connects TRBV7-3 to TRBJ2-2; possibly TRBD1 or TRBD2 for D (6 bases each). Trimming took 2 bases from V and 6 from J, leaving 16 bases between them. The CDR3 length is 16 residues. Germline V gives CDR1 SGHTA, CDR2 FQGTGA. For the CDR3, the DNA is TGTGCCAGCAGCTTACTTCCGGGGGCCACCGCCGGGGAGCTGTTTTTT. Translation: CASSLLPGATAGELFF.

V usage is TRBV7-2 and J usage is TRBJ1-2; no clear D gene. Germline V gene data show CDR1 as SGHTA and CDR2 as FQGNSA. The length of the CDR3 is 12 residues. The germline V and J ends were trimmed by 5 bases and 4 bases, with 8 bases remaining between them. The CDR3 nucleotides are TGTGCCAGCAGCCGTAGCCGCTATGGCTACACCTTC. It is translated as CASSRSRYGYTF.

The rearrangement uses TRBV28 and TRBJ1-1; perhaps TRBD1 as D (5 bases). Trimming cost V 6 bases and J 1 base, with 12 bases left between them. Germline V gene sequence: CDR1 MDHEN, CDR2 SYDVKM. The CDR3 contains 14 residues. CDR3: CASSPRGANTEAFF. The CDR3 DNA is TGTGCCAGCAGCCCACGCGGGGCGAACACTGAAGCTTTCTTT. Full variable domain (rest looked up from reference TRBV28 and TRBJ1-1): DVKVTQSSRYLVKRTGEKVFLECVQDMDHENMFWYRQDPGLGLRLIYFSYDVKMKEKGDIPEGYSVSREKKERFSLILESASTNQTSMYLCASSPRGANTEAFFGQGTRLTVV.

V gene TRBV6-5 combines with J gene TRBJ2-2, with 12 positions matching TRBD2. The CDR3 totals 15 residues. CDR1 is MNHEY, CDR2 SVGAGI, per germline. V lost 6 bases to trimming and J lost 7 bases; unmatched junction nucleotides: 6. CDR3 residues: CASSTTSGSGGELFF. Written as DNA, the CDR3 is TGTGCCAGCAGCACGACTAGCGGGAGCGGCGGGGAGCTGTTTTTT.

The CDR3 coding sequence is TGTGCCAGCAGTTCGAGTTTTGAAAAACTGTTTTTT. Its translation is CASSSSFEKLFF. The genes are TRBV12-3 or TRBV12-4 and TRBJ1-4; D unclear. Trimming cost V 4 bases and J 7 bases, with 7 bases left between them. The CDR3 contains 12 residues.

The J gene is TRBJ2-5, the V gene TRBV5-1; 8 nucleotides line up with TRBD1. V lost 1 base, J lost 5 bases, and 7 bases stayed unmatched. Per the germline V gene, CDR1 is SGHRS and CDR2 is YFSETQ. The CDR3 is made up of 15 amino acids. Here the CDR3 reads CASSLYGQGRETQYF. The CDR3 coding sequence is TGCGCCAGCAGCTTGTACGGACAGGGTCGTGAGACCCAGTACTTC.

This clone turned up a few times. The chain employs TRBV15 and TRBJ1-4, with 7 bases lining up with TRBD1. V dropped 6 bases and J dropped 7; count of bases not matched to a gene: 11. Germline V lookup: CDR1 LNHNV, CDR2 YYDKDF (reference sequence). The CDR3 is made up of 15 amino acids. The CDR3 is CATSADRVGGEKLFF. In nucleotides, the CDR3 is TGTGCCACCAGTGCCGACAGGGTGGGGGGTGAAAAACTGTTTTTT.

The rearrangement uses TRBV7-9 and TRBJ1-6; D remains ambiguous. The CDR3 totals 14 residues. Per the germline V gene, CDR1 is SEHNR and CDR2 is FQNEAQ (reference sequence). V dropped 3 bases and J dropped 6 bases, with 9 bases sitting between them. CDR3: CASSFGGSNSPLHF. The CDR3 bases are TGTGCCAGCAGCTTTGGCGGCAGTAATTCACCCCTCCACTTT.

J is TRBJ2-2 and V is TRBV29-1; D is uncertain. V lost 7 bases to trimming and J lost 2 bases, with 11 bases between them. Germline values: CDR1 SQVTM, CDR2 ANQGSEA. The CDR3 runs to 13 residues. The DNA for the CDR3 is TGCAGCGCACGAAAGACCAACACCGGGGAGCTGTTTTTT. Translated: CSARKTNTGELFF.

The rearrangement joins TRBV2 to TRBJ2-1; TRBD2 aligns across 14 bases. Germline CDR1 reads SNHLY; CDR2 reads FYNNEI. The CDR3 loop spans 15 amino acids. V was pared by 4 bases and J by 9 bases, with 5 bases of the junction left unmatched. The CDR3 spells CASSGLAGGPAEQFF. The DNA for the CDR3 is TGTGCCAGCAGTGGACTAGCGGGGGGGCCGGCTGAGCAGTTCTTC.

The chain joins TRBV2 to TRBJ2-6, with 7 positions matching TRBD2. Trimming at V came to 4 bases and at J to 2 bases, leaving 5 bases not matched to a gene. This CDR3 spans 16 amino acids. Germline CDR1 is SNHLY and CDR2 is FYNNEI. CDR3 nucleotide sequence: TGTGCCAGCAGTGTGCGGGGGTCGGCTGGGGCCAACGTCCTGACTTTC. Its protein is CASSVRGSAGANVLTF.

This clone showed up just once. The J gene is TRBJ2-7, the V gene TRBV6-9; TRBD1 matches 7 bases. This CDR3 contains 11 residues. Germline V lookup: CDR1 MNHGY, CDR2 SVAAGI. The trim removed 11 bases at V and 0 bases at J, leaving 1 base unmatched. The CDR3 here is CARDSSYEQYF. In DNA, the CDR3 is TGTGCCCGGGACAGCTCCTACGAGCAGTACTTC.

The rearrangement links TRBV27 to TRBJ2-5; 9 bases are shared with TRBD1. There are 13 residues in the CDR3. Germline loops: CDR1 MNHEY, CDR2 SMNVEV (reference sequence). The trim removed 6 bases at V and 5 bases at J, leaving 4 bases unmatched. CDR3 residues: CASRRQGGETQYF. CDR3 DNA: TGTGCCAGCAGACGACAGGGGGGGGAGACCCAGTACTTC.

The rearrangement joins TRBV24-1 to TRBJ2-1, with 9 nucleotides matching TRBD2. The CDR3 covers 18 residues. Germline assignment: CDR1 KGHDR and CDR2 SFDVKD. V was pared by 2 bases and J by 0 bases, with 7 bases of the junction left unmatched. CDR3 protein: CATSDSGLANPSYNEQFF. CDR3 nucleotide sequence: TGTGCCACCAGTGATTCCGGACTAGCGAACCCCTCCTACAATGAGCAGTTCTTC.